This T cell receptor beta chain was identified during a study of T cells in localized non-small cell lung cancer. Study-wide results and limits: Increased T cell density in blood showed an association with longer overall survival. Adjacent lung tissue had a median roughly 52 of the top 100 clones found in the tumor. There was higher T cell clonality in uninvolved adjacent lung than in tumor, and it was highest there.

Germline CDR1 is SEHNR and CDR2 is FQNEAQ (reference sequence). Trimming shortened V by 5 bases and J by 6 bases, and 17 bases separated the two germline ends. The CDR3 is 15 residues long. Details on this clone: Its matching antigen is unknown.

TCRdb's table, derived via immunoSEQ multiplex PCR, lists solely in-frame clones and lacks some. Of 25,000 to 30,000 clones listed, approximately 90% are singletons. This receptor was obtained from a woman between 18 and 55 years old with stage I lung adenocarcinoma. The chain couples TRBV7-9 to TRBJ2-1; D perhaps matches TRBD2 (6 bases). Here the sequenced sample was peripheral blood, taken before any cancer treatment. In nucleotides, the CDR3 is TGTGCCAGCAGCAGGCCTACTAGCACCTCCAATGAGCAGTTCTTC. Translated, it gives CASSRPTSTSNEQFF.